These 18 T cell receptor beta chains share one sample of origin, sequenced in a study of blood T cell repertoires in COVID-19. Only in-frame clones appear in the TCRdb table, and some are missing; sequencing was by immunoSEQ multiplex PCR. The sample contains fewer than 250,000 clones, 87% of which appear only once. Sequenced input: PBMCs or T cells enriched from blood (not recorded which). These receptors were obtained from a woman aged 30 to 39 with acute COVID-19.

V usage is TRBV5-1 and J usage is TRBJ2-1; TRBD2 matches at 9 bases. Germline V gives CDR1 SGHRS, CDR2 YFSETQ. With 5 bases clipped from V and 2 bases from J, the junction kept 14 bases outside the gene matches. The CDR3 extends over 18 amino acids. The DNA for the CDR3 is TGCGCCAGCAGTAGTCCCTCTAGCGGGGTAATCCCCTACAATGAGCAGTTCTTC. Its translation is CASSSPSSGVIPYNEQFF.

The V and J genes are TRBV14 and TRBJ1-4; no reliable D call. Deletions cut 4 bases from V and 5 bases from J, with 8 bases between. In germline, CDR1 is SGHDN, CDR2 FVKESK. This CDR3 is built from 13 residues. CDR3 loop: CASSRDPNEKLFF. DNA for the CDR3: TGTGCCAGCAGCCGAGACCCAAATGAAAAACTGTTTTTT.

The chain recombines TRBV19 with TRBJ2-2, with TRBD2 matching 10 bases. Germline V CDR1 and CDR2: LNHDA, SQIVND (reference sequence). CDR3 size: 18 residues. After removal of 6 bases from V and 3 bases from J, the junction contained 13 bases not matched to a gene. The CDR3 protein is CASRALAGVLVDTGELFF. CDR3 nucleotides: TGTGCCAGTAGAGCCCTAGCGGGGGTACTCGTTGACACCGGGGAGCTGTTTTTT.

Here the CDR3 reads CASREEGLLEAFF. CDR3 coding DNA: TGTGCCAGCAGGGAGGAGGGTCTCCTTGAAGCTTTCTTT. V usage is TRBV2 and J usage is TRBJ1-1; D gene unclear. With 6 bases removed from V and 7 bases from J, the gap between germline ends came to 15 bases. Germline V gene data show CDR1 as SNHLY and CDR2 as FYNNEI. CDR3 length: 13 amino acids.

The V gene is TRBV25-1, the J gene TRBJ1-1, with D maybe TRBD1 (5 bases). Germline loops: CDR1 MGHDK, CDR2 SYGVNS. V lost 4 bases to trimming and J lost 1 base, with 10 bases between them. The CDR3 has 14 amino acids. The DNA of the CDR3 is TGTGCCAGCAGTGGGGGGGGGAGGAACACTGAAGCTTTCTTT. Residues: CASSGGGRNTEAFF.

This clone was found once. This sequence joins TRBV6-5 and TRBJ1-1, with 9 bases that match TRBD1. Looked up from germline, CDR1 is MNHEY and CDR2 is SVGAGI. The ends lost 5 bases at V and 4 bases at J; junction bases unmatched: 2. This CDR3 is built from 13 residues. The CDR3 spells CASSPQGATEAFF. Written as DNA, the CDR3 is TGTGCCAGCAGTCCACAGGGGGCCACTGAAGCTTTCTTT.

There are a few counts of this clone. The chain links TRBV10-3 to TRBJ1-1; tentative D call: TRBD1 (5 bases). Germline-derived CDR1 and CDR2 are ENHRY and SYGVKD. Between the trimmed V and J ends, which lost 8 bases and 9 bases, there was a span of 19 bases. CDR3 length: 13 residues. The CDR3 loop reads CAILAGPGLQAFF. CDR3 in DNA: TGTGCCATCCTCGCGGGCCCGGGACTCCAAGCTTTCTTT.

The chain combines TRBV27 with TRBJ2-7, with a possible D match to TRBD2 (6 bases). The germline CDR1 and CDR2 sequences are MNHEY and SMNVEV (reference sequence). The CDR3 has 16 residues. V lost 2 bases and J 2 bases, leaving 16 bases between the germline ends. The CDR3 DNA follows: TGTGCCAGCAGTTTAGCTGGGGGGACGGGGACCTACGAGCAGTACTTC. Amino acid sequence: CASSLAGGTGTYEQYF.

The chain has TRBV29-1 and TRBJ1-2; 7 bases are a match to TRBD1. V lost 1 base to trimming and J lost 9 bases; unmatched junction nucleotides: 11. CDR1 SQVTM and CDR2 ANQGSEA come from the germline V gene. This CDR3 region has 14 residues. CDR3 loop: CSVEGGDRAGSYTF. The CDR3, as DNA: TGCAGCGTTGAAGGAGGAGACAGGGCGGGAAGCTACACCTTC.

This chain joins TRBV30 and TRBJ1-1; no firm D call. The V gene lost 2 bases and the J gene lost 2 bases, with 6 bases spanning the gap. CDR3 length: 12 residues. Germline assignment: CDR1 GTSNPN and CDR2 SVGIG (reference sequence). CDR3 sequence reads: CAWSPRNTEAFF. The CDR3 DNA reads TGTGCCTGGAGTCCTAGAAACACTGAAGCTTTCTTT.

The chain has TRBV7-9 and TRBJ1-6, with 9 bases aligning to TRBD1. CDR1 and CDR2 (germline): SEHNR, FQNEAQ (reference sequence). Trimming took 4 bases from V and 6 from J; bases not matched to a gene: 7. The CDR3 is 16 amino acids. The CDR3 DNA sequence: TGTGCCAGCAGCTCGACCGGGACAGGGCCTAATTCACCCCTCCACTTT. As protein: CASSSTGTGPNSPLHF.

This clone has just a few counts. The V call is TRBV15, the J call TRBJ1-3; D call uncertain. CDR3 length: 13 residues. Trimming pared 5 bases from V and 5 bases from J, leaving 10 bases between. Germline CDR1 LNHNV, CDR2 YYDKDF (reference sequence). CDR3: CATSHSARNTIYF. CDR3 in DNA: TGTGCCACCAGCCACTCCGCGCGAAACACCATATATTTT.

This clone came up many times. The chain recombines TRBV19 with TRBJ1-2, with D perhaps matching TRBD1 (5 bases). This CDR3 region has 15 residues. V was pared by 5 bases and J by 6 bases, with 19 bases between. Germline V gene data show CDR1 as LNHDA and CDR2 as SQIVND (reference sequence). The CDR3 DNA follows: TGTGCCAGTAGTCTCCAAGGAGGGGCGGTGGATGGCTACACCTTC. Translating gives CASSLQGGAVDGYTF. Together with reference TRBV19 and TRBJ1-2, the CDR3 gives the full variable domain: DGGITQSPKYLFRKEGQNVTLSCEQNLNHDAMYWYRQDPGQGLRLIYYSQIVNDFQKGDIAEGYSVSREKKESFPLTVTSAQKNPTAFYLCASSLQGGAVDGYTFGSGTRLTVV.

This clone appeared a single time. This chain uses TRBV6-5 with TRBJ1-2; D unclear. V gave up 0 bases and J gave up 3 bases, with 14 bases separating them. The germline V gene has CDR1 MNHEY and CDR2 SVGAGI. The length of the CDR3 is 16 residues. The CDR3 bases are TGTGCCAGCAGTTACTCGATGCCATCGGAGGACTATGGCTACACCTTC. This codes for CASSYSMPSEDYGYTF.

The chain recombines TRBV3-1 (or the pseudogene TRBV3-2) with TRBJ2-1; D gene ambiguous. Trimming pared 1 base from V and 9 bases from J, leaving 4 bases between. The CDR3 spans 11 residues. CDR1 is LGHDT and CDR2 is YNNKEL in the germline V gene (reference sequence). The CDR3 protein is CASSQAREQFF. CDR3 in DNA: TGTGCCAGCAGCCAAGCCCGTGAGCAGTTCTTC.

CDR3 amino acids: CASSGETGWSSPLHF. The CDR3 DNA reads TGTGCCAGCAGCGGAGAAACAGGGTGGAGTTCACCCCTCCACTTT. This chain connects TRBV9 to TRBJ1-6, with D perhaps TRBD1 (6 bases). Germline CDR1 reads SGDLS; CDR2 reads YYNGEE. This CDR3 is built from 15 residues. V lost 3 bases and J lost 9, with 16 bases in between.

The chain employs TRBV9 and TRBJ2-5, with TRBD1 matching over 8 bases. Germline assignment: CDR1 SGDLS and CDR2 YYNGEE. The CDR3 contains 16 residues. Trimming cost V 4 bases and J 4 bases; bases outside gene matches: 12. The CDR3, as DNA: TGTGCCAGCAGCCACCGCGCTGGACAGGGTGTAGAGACCCAGTACTTC. Its protein is CASSHRAGQGVETQYF.

This clone showed up just once. The chain uses TRBV3-1 (or the pseudogene TRBV3-2) and TRBJ2-1, with TRBD2 identical over 11 bases. Trimming at V came to 3 bases and at J to 2 bases, leaving 3 bases not matched to a gene. The length of the CDR3 is 16 residues. In germline, CDR1 is LGHDT, CDR2 YNNKEL (reference sequence). This CDR3 is CASSHLAGGAYNEQFF. CDR3 bases: TGTGCCAGCAGCCATCTAGCGGGGGGCGCCTACAATGAGCAGTTCTTC.